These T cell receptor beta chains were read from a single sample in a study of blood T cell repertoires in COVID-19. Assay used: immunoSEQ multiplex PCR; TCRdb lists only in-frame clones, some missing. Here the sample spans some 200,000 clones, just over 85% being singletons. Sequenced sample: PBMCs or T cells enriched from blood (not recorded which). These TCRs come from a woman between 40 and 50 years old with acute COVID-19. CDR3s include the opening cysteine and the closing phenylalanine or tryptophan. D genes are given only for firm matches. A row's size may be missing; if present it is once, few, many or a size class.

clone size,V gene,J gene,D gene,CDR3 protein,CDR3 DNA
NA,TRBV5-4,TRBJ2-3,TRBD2,CASSYRTSGGADTQYF,TGTGCCAGCAGCTACCGAACTAGCGGGGGGGCAGATACGCAGTATTTT
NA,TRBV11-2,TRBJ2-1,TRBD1,CASSLGISGTGGNEQFF,TGTGCCAGCAGCTTAGGGATCTCCGGGACAGGGGGCAATGAGCAGTTCTTC
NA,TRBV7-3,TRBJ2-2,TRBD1,CASSPGQTNTGELFF,TGTGCCAGCAGCCCGGGACAGACGAACACCGGGGAGCTGTTTTTT
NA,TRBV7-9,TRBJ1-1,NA,CASSADRSDAEAFF,TGTGCCAGCAGCGCCGACAGGAGCGACGCTGAAGCTTTCTTT
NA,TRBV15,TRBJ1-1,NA,CATSRQENTEAFF,TGTGCCACCAGTAGACAGGAGAACACTGAAGCTTTCTTT
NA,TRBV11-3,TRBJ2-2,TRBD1,CASSLTRDLGQGANTGELFF,TGTGCCAGCAGCTTAACCCGGGACTTGGGACAGGGGGCGAACACCGGGGAGCTGTTTTTT
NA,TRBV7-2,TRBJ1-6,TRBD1,CASSLVKGALSPLHF,TGTGCCAGCAGCTTAGTAAAGGGGGCCCTGTCACCCCTCCACTTT
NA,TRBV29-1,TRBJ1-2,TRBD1,CSVEEGQGGDGYTF,TGCAGCGTTGAAGAAGGACAGGGCGGGGATGGCTACACCTTC
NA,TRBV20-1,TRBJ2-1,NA,CSTGQYNEQFF,TGCAGCACAGGGCAGTACAATGAGCAGTTCTTC
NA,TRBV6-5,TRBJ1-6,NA,CASSYRQDPVRLHF,TGTGCCAGCAGTTACCGACAGGACCCCGTACGCCTCCACTTT
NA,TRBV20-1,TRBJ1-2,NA,CSAREGAGYTF,TGCAGTGCTAGAGAAGGGGCCGGCTACACCTTC
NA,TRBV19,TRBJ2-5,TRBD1,CASSIDSGGSQYF,TGTGCCAGTAGTATAGATTCAGGGGGCAGTCAGTACTTC
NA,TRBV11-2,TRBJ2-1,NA,CASSWGRREQFF,TGTGCCAGCAGCTGGGGGAGGCGGGAGCAGTTCTTC
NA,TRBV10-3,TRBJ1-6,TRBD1,CAISEVTGGPPPLHF,TGTGCCATCAGTGAGGTAACAGGGGGCCCGCCACCCCTCCACTTT
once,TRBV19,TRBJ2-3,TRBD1,CASSIQGAGDTQYF,TGTGCCAGTAGTATCCAGGGGGCGGGCGATACGCAGTATTTT
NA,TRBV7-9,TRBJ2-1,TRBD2,CASSSGGAASSYNEQFF,TGTGCCAGCAGCTCGGGGGGGGCGGCGAGCTCCTACAATGAGCAGTTCTTC
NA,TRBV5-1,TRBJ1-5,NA,CASSLAGNSNQPQHF,TGCGCCAGCAGCTTGGCAGGGAATAGCAATCAGCCCCAGCATTTT
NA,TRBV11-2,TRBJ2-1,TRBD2,CASRKLAGGYNEQFF,TGTGCCAGCAGAAAACTAGCGGGGGGCTACAATGAGCAGTTCTTC
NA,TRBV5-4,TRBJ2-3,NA,CASSNYPRTDTQYF,TGTGCCAGCAGCAACTACCCCCGCACAGATACGCAGTATTTT
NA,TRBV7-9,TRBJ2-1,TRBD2,CASSLVRGARGVRNEQFF,TGTGCCAGCAGCTTAGTTCGCGGGGCGCGGGGGGTCCGAAACGAGCAGTTCTTC
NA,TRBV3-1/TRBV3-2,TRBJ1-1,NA,CASSRLPETEAFF,TGTGCCAGCAGCCGTTTACCGGAGACTGAAGCTTTCTTT
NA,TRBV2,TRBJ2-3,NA,CASRRLATSSDTQYF,TGTGCCAGCAGACGGTTAGCGACAAGCTCAGATACGCAGTATTTT
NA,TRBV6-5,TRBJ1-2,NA,CASRTGNGYNYGYTF,TGTGCCAGCAGAACCGGGAACGGGTATAACTATGGCTACACCTTC
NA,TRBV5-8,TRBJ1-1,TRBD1,CASRRIRDSLLNTEAFF,TGTGCCAGCAGGAGGATCCGGGACAGCCTTCTGAACACTGAAGCTTTCTTT